A single sample is the source of the 21 T cell receptor beta chains below, sequenced in a study of early T cells in non-severe SARS-CoV-2 infection. TCRdb itself ran the 5' RACE reads through MiXCR, one entry per CDR3 protein. The sample yields some 67,000 distinct CDR3 sequences, about an eighth seen once. Source material: whole blood. The source is an adult who was a healthcare worker with PCR-confirmed SARS-CoV-2 infection or an uninfected control (not recorded which).

This clonotype was detected a few times. The chain employs TRBV5-1 and TRBJ2-7; D remains ambiguous. In germline, CDR1 is SGHRS, CDR2 YFSETQ. The ends were cut back, 1 base at V and 1 base at J, with 21 bases in the middle. This CDR3 has 18 residues. This CDR3 reads CASSLHPRGFGGSYEQYF. CDR3 coding DNA: TGCGCCAGCAGCTTGCATCCGCGTGGTTTCGGTGGGTCCTACGAGCAGTACTTC. The whole variable domain, filled in from reference TRBV5-1 and TRBJ2-7, reads KAGVTQTPRYLIKTRGQQVTLSCSPISGHRSVSWYQQTPGQGLQFLFEYFSETQRNKGNFPGRFSGRQFSNSRSEMNVSTLELGDSALYLCASSLHPRGFGGSYEQYFGPGTRLTVT.

This clonotype showed up just a few times. The rearrangement links TRBV5-1 to TRBJ2-3, with 11 nucleotides matching TRBD2. There are 17 residues in the CDR3. CDR1 is SGHRS and CDR2 is YFSETQ in the germline V gene. J lost 1 base, V lost 4 bases, and 8 bases had no gene match. Written as DNA, the CDR3 is TGCGCCAGCAGCCATAGCGGGGGGGTCCCTCGCACAGATACGCAGTATTTT. Protein sequence: CASSHSGGVPRTDTQYF.

This clonotype was observed many times. The rearrangement uses TRBV20-1 and TRBJ2-1; a weak D match, TRBD1 (5 bases). V dropped 1 base and J dropped 9 bases, with 16 bases sitting between them. From germline, CDR1 is DFQATT and CDR2 SNEGSKA (reference sequence). The CDR3 has 14 residues. The CDR3 DNA reads as TGCAGTGCTAGAGTTCCCCAGGGAAGGGGTGAGCAGTTCTTC. It codes for CSARVPQGRGEQFF.

The gene calls are TRBV12-3 or TRBV12-4 and TRBJ1-1; no clear D gene. Trimming left V 7 bases short and J 1 base short, with 10 bases between. There are 13 residues in the CDR3. CDR3 residues: CASTSTENTEAFF. The CDR3 nucleotides read TGTGCCAGCACCTCCACAGAGAACACTGAAGCTTTCTTT.

This clonotype occurred a few times. The chain recombines TRBV4-3 with TRBJ2-3, with 8 bases that match TRBD1. Germline-derived CDR1 and CDR2 are LGHNA and YSLEER. V lost 4 bases and J lost 6; bases outside the gene matches: 12. This CDR3 has 16 amino acids. This chain's CDR3 is CASSPLGQGKGDTQYF. The CDR3 nucleotides are TGCGCCAGCAGCCCACTAGGACAGGGAAAAGGGGATACGCAGTATTTT.

The rearrangement uses TRBV7-3 and TRBJ1-1, with 7 bases matching TRBD1. Germline V CDR1 and CDR2: SGHTA, FQGTGA. The V gene end was trimmed by 2 bases and the J gene end by 5 bases; junction bases not matched to a gene: 2. CDR3 length: 13 amino acids. CDR3 in amino acids: CASSLDRVTEAFF. The CDR3, as DNA: TGTGCCAGCAGCTTAGACAGGGTTACTGAAGCTTTCTTT.

In its sample, this clonotype was seen many times. The J gene is TRBJ2-3, the V gene TRBV6-1, with TRBD1 matching 11 bases. Germline trimming cut 0 bases from V and 4 bases from J; bases unmatched to any gene: 3. This CDR3 spans 16 amino acids. Germline CDR1 MNHNS, CDR2 SASEGT. The DNA of the CDR3 is TGTGCCAGCAGTGAAGCCCCGGGACAGGGGGCAGATACGCAGTATTTT. Its translation: CASSEAPGQGADTQYF.

This clonotype turned up a few times. This chain links TRBV7-9 with TRBJ2-2, with D possibly being TRBD2 (5 bases). The length of the CDR3 is 14 residues. Per germline, CDR1 SEHNR and CDR2 FQNEAQ (reference sequence). V lost 3 bases and J 3 bases, leaving 8 bases between the germline ends. The CDR3 sequence is CASSLSGDTGELFF. The CDR3 DNA follows: TGTGCCAGCAGCTTGAGCGGAGACACCGGGGAGCTGTTTTTT.

This clonotype was counted only a few times. V usage is TRBV9 and J usage is TRBJ1-4; no firm D call. Trimming removed 5 bases from V and 4 bases from J, with 12 bases in between. This CDR3 has 14 residues. Germline loops: CDR1 SGDLS, CDR2 YYNGEE. The DNA for the CDR3 is TGTGCCAGCAGTAGGACGGTCGGTAATGAAAAACTGTTTTTT. Its protein is CASSRTVGNEKLFF.

The V call is TRBV18, the J call TRBJ1-1; perhaps TRBD1 as D (6 bases). The V and J ends lost 8 bases and 2 bases respectively, with 15 bases between them. Per the germline V gene, CDR1 is KGHSH and CDR2 is LQKENI. CDR3 size: 14 residues. The CDR3 region has the DNA TGTGCCAGCGCCCCACAGGGTCTAAACACTGAAGCTTTCTTT. Amino acids: CASAPQGLNTEAFF. Using reference TRBV18 and TRBJ1-1 for the parts outside the CDR3, the full variable domain is NAGVMQNPRHLVRRRGQEARLRCSPMKGHSHVYWYRQLPEEGLKFMVYLQKENIIDESGMPKERFSAEFPKEGPSILRIQQVVRGDSAAYFCASAPQGLNTEAFFGQGTRLTVV.

V usage is TRBV12-3 or TRBV12-4 and J usage is TRBJ2-7; 8 positions agree with TRBD2. J lost 6 bases, V lost 7 bases, and 11 bases had no gene match. The CDR3 is 14 amino acids. The chain's CDR3 is CASTGTSGLFEQYF. Written as DNA, the CDR3 is TGTGCCAGCACAGGTACTAGCGGTTTATTCGAGCAGTACTTC.

The chain recombines TRBV7-2 with TRBJ1-5; D uncertain. V dropped 4 bases and J dropped 5 bases, with 9 bases sitting between them. Germline V gives CDR1 SGHTA, CDR2 FQGNSA. CDR3 length equals 13 residues. CDR3 protein: CASSSAFDQPQHF. For the CDR3, the DNA is TGTGCCAGCAGCTCCGCTTTCGATCAGCCCCAGCATTTT.

Only a few counts were recorded for this clonotype. The rearrangement uses TRBV6-2 or TRBV6-3 and TRBJ1-5, with D uncertain. From germline, CDR1 is MNHEY and CDR2 SVGEGT. With 3 bases removed from V and 3 bases from J, the gap between germline ends came to 15 bases. The CDR3 runs 16 residues. The DNA for the CDR3 is TGTGCCAGCAGTTATAATACAGAAAGATACAATCAGCCCCAGCATTTT. Residues: CASSYNTERYNQPQHF.

In its sample, this clonotype was seen many times. The chain joins TRBV29-1 to TRBJ2-4; D might be TRBD2 (6 bases). This CDR3 has 13 amino acids. V was shortened by 3 bases and J by 5 bases, with 11 bases between the two germline ends. The germline gives CDR1 SQVTM, CDR2 ANQGSEA. As DNA, the CDR3 is TGCAGCGTTGATTTGGGAGGAGAAAACATTCAGTACTTC. Residues: CSVDLGGENIQYF.

The table lists this clonotype with a few counts. The J gene is TRBJ1-5, the V gene TRBV28, with TRBD1 identical over 7 bases. The CDR3 has 16 amino acids. From germline, CDR1 is MDHEN and CDR2 SYDVKM. Germline trimming cut 5 bases from V and 0 bases from J; bases unmatched to any gene: 7. For the CDR3, the DNA is TGTGCCAGCAGTCCGCATACAGGGGATAGCAATCAGCCCCAGCATTTT. Its translation: CASSPHTGDSNQPQHF.

About this clonotype: One end of the junction fails to match germline, which may point to a read error. The J gene is TRBJ2-4, the V gene TRBV28; 10 positions match TRBD1. Germline V gives CDR1 MDHEN, CDR2 SYDVKM. The CDR3 runs 17 residues. In nucleotides, the CDR3 is TGCGCCAGCAAAGCCCCGGGACAGGGGCGAGTTGCGAACATTCAGTACTTC. This encodes CASKAPGQGRVANIQYF.

This clonotype was seen a handful of times. This rearrangement joins TRBV6-2 or TRBV6-3 to TRBJ2-7; D ambiguous. Trimming cost V 5 bases and J 6 bases, with 17 bases left between them. The length of the CDR3 is 14 residues. From germline, CDR1 is MNHEY and CDR2 SVGEGT. CDR3 in amino acids: CASSNPGPLAEQYF. For the CDR3, the DNA is TGTGCCAGCAGTAACCCCGGGCCATTGGCCGAGCAGTACTTC.

The table lists this clonotype with a few counts. The CDR3 region has the DNA TGTGCCAGCAGCCTACGGCGGTCGGATACGCAGTATTTT. Translating it yields CASSLRRSDTQYF. The gene calls are TRBV7-3 and TRBJ2-3, with D uncertain. Germline values: CDR1 SGHTA, CDR2 FQGTGA. The CDR3 spans 13 residues. Between the trimmed V and J ends, which lost 5 bases and 6 bases, there was a span of 12 bases.

The chain is built from TRBV12-3 or TRBV12-4 and TRBJ1-1; no reliable D call. The V gene lost 6 bases and the J gene lost 8 bases, with 13 bases spanning the gap. The CDR3 totals 12 residues. The DNA of the CDR3 is TGTGCCAGCAGCCCCCGGGGTCCCGAAGCTTTCTTT. Encoded protein: CASSPRGPEAFF.

This sequence joins TRBV12-3 or TRBV12-4 and TRBJ1-2, with D unclear. The germline V and J ends were trimmed by 1 base and 2 bases, with 17 bases remaining between them. The CDR3 has 17 amino acids. DNA of the CDR3: TGTGCCAGCAGTTTAGTCCCGTTAGGGCAGGCGAACTATGGCTACACCTTC. It translates to CASSLVPLGQANYGYTF.

This clonotype was seen only a few times. The chain carries TRBV6-2 or TRBV6-3 and TRBJ1-5; D remains unclear. V dropped 3 bases and J dropped 6 bases, with 18 bases sitting between them. The germline V gene has CDR1 MNHEY and CDR2 SVGEGT. The CDR3 consists of 16 residues. CDR3 loop: CASSYEGVSRSQPQHF. The CDR3 bases are TGTGCCAGCAGTTATGAAGGCGTCAGCCGGAGTCAGCCCCAGCATTTT.